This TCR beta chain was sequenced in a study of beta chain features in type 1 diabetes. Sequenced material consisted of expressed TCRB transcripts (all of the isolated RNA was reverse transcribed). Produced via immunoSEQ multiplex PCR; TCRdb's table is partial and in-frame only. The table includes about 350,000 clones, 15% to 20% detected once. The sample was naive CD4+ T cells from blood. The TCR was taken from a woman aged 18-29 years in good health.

CDR3 coding DNA: TGTGCCAGCAGCTCGACAGGGATAAGCACAGATACGCAGTATTTT. It is translated as CASSSTGISTDTQYF. The rearrangement uses TRBV11-1 and TRBJ2-3; 7 nucleotides agree with TRBD1. Trimming at V came to 4 bases and at J to 0 bases, leaving 4 bases not matched to a gene. The length of the CDR3 is 15 residues. Germline V gives CDR1 SGHAT, CDR2 FQDESV (reference sequence).